This T cell receptor beta chain was sequenced during a study of T cell clones after liver transplantation. For the study at large: TCRbeta sequencing after a pre-transplant mixed lymphocyte reaction identified graft-donor-reactive clones, later tracked in post-transplant blood. Blood was drawn pre-transplant, before withdrawal, and after full or failed withdrawal.

Measured with immunoSEQ multiplex PCR; TCRdb has only the in-frame clones, and not every one. The sample shows over 70,000 clones, about 80% of them seen only once. J gave up 2 bases and V 7 bases, and 2 bases lay outside the gene matches. Germline lookup yields CDR1 MDHEN and CDR2 SYDVKM. This CDR3 is 14 amino acids long. This specimen was CD4+ T cells from blood, taken 12 months after liver transplant. V is TRBV28 and J is TRBJ2-7; 13 bases match TRBD2. The clonotype originates from a human patient who received a liver transplant. Some of these T cells may belong to the graft donor. DNA of the CDR3: TGTGCCAGCACACTAGCGGGAGGGCCCTACGAGCAGTACTTC. This translates into CASTLAGGPYEQYF.